This entry lists 8 T cell receptor beta chains sequenced from one sample in a study of CD8+ T cells in alopecia areata. Extracted RNA was reverse transcribed, and the resulting cDNA served as sequencing template. The data were produced by immunoSEQ multiplex PCR, yet TCRdb's version contains in-frame clones alone and is incomplete. The table shows around 180,000 clones, with roughly 60% occurring only once. Treatment of the sample: oral pan-JAK inhibitor, 5-10 mg twice daily. Specimen: CD4+ T cells sorted from blood, collected at week 24, from a patient treated with tofacitinib. The source of these receptors is a human donor with alopecia areata.

This chain connects TRBV14 to TRBJ1-1; 7 bases match TRBD1. The CDR3 loop spans 15 amino acids. V lost 0 bases and J lost 8; bases outside the gene matches: 9. Germline V gene data show CDR1 as SGHDN and CDR2 as FVKESK. CDR3 residues: CASSQDQSEGAEAFF. DNA of the CDR3: TGTGCCAGCAGCCAAGATCAGTCGGAGGGGGCCGAAGCTTTCTTT.

This chain uses TRBV30 with TRBJ1-1; 9 positions agree with TRBD1. The V gene end was trimmed by 7 bases and the J gene end by 4 bases; junction bases not matched to a gene: 4. Germline-derived CDR1 and CDR2 are GTSNPN and SVGIG (reference sequence). The CDR3 loop spans 12 amino acids. The CDR3 region is CASDRGGTEAFF. CDR3 bases: TGTGCCTCGGACAGGGGAGGCACTGAAGCTTTCTTT.

The V and J genes are TRBV5-1 and TRBJ1-1; TRBD1 aligns across 7 bases. The V segment lost 3 bases and the J segment 0 bases; nucleotides outside the gene matches: 11. The CDR3 has 17 residues. The V gene's germline CDR1 is SGHRS and CDR2 YFSETQ. For the CDR3, the DNA is TGCGCCAGCAGCTCCAGTGTCAGACAGGGCTTGAACACTGAAGCTTTCTTT. It encodes CASSSSVRQGLNTEAFF.

This sequence joins TRBV7-2 and TRBJ2-3; 10 nucleotides align to TRBD2. CDR1 is SGHTA and CDR2 is FQGNSA in the germline V gene. The CDR3 has 13 amino acids. V gave up 5 bases and J gave up 5 bases; unmatched junction bases: 1. Written as DNA, the CDR3 is TGTGCCAGCAGCCCTAGCGGGGGAGATACGCAGTATTTT. It specifies CASSPSGGDTQYF.

This clone was seen just once. The chain couples TRBV9 to TRBJ1-2; D not certain. The V and J ends lost 0 bases and 6 bases respectively, with 6 bases between them. CDR1 and CDR2 (germline): SGDLS, YYNGEE. The length of the CDR3 is 12 residues. The CDR3 loop is CASSVDLNGYTF. The CDR3, as DNA: TGTGCCAGCAGCGTAGACTTAAATGGCTACACCTTC. Looking up the rest from reference TRBV9 and TRBJ1-2 gives the full variable domain: DSGVTQTPKHLITATGQRVTLRCSPRSGDLSVYWYQQSLDQGLQFLIQYYNGEERAKGNILERFSAQQFPDLHSELNLSSLELGDSALYFCASSVDLNGYTFGSGTRLTVV.

This clone was counted a few times. The chain has TRBV4-3 and TRBJ1-3; no firm D call. Looked up from germline, CDR1 is LGHNA and CDR2 is YSLEER. Trimming stripped 0 bases from V and 7 bases from J, with 10 bases between. The CDR3 loop spans 14 amino acids. The CDR3 nucleotides read TGCGCCAGCAGCCAAGATATAGGGAGTAACACCATATATTTT. As protein: CASSQDIGSNTIYF.

The V gene is TRBV29-1, the J gene TRBJ1-1; no firm D call. V lost 3 bases, J lost 3 bases, and 11 bases lay in between. CDR1 SQVTM and CDR2 ANQGSEA come from the germline V gene. This CDR3 spans 13 amino acids. The CDR3 here is CSVEVGRDTEAFF. CDR3 DNA sequence: TGCAGCGTTGAGGTAGGGAGGGACACTGAAGCTTTCTTT.

J is TRBJ1-2 and V is TRBV30; D may be TRBD1 (5 bases). Germline V gene lookup returns CDR1 GTSNPN and CDR2 SVGIG (reference sequence). There are 14 residues in the CDR3. The germline V and J ends were trimmed by 0 bases and 3 bases, with 11 bases remaining between them. Here the CDR3 reads CAWSVTPGDYGYTF. The DNA for the CDR3 is TGTGCCTGGAGTGTAACCCCGGGGGACTATGGCTACACCTTC.